The clone carrying this T cell receptor beta chain was seen a few times. Its antigen is undetermined. The germline gives CDR1 MNHNS, CDR2 SASEGT. Trimming cost V 1 base and J 0 bases, with 9 bases left between them. The CDR3 consists of 15 residues. The sample originates from a study of response to subunit inactivated influenza vaccine. Study findings and constraints: Authors suggested seasonal influenza vaccinations each recruit few new T cells.

TCRdb analysed the RT-PCR reads with MiXCR anew, one entry per CDR3 protein. The sample holds approximately 500,000 distinct CDR3 sequences, 12% to 15% seen once. The chain joins TRBV6-1 to TRBJ1-2, with D maybe TRBD1 (5 bases). This TCR derives from a man in his fifties who received an inactivated influenza vaccine. The specimen was PBMCs from blood, collected roughly 12 days after vaccination. CDR3 coding DNA: TGTGCCAGCAGTGAAGGAGGGACCTCTAACTATGGCTACACCTTC. Translation: CASSEGGTSNYGYTF.